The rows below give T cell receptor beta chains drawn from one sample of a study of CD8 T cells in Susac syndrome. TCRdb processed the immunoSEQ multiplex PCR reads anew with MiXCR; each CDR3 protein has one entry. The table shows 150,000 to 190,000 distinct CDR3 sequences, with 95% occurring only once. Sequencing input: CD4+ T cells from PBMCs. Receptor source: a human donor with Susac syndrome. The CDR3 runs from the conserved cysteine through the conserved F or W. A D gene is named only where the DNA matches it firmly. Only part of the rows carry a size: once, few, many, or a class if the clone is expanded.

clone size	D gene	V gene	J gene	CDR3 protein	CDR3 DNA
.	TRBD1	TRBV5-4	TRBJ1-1	CASSGTGMTEAFF	TGTGCCAGCAGTGGGACAGGAATGACTGAAGCTTTCTTT
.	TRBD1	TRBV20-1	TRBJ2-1	CSARAVGQPGGLFF	TGCAGTGCTAGAGCTGTGGGACAGCCCGGTGGCCTGTTCTTC
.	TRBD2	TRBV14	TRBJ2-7	CASSQMPDGLVTYEQYF	TGTGCCAGCAGCCAAATGCCCGACGGACTAGTAACCTACGAGCAGTACTTC
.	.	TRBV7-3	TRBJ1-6	CASSFAPNNSPLHF	TGTGCCAGCAGCTTCGCCCCTAATAATTCACCCCTCCACTTT
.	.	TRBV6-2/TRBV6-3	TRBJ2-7	CASSRPTGSSYEQYF	TGTGCCAGCAGTCGCCCAACAGGGAGCTCCTACGAGCAGTACTTC
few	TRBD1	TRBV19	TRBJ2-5	CASSLRTGQETQYF	TGTGCCAGTAGTCTTCGGACAGGTCAAGAGACCCAGTACTTC
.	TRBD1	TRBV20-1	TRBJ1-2	CSVGTDYGYTF	TGCAGTGTGGGGACAGACTATGGCTACACCTTC
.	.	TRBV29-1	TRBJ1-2	CSVEDAQRSNYGYTF	TGCAGCGTTGAAGATGCCCAGCGTTCTAACTATGGCTACACCTTC
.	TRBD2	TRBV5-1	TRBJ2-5	CASSTRAGGLETQYF	TGCGCCAGCAGCACCCGAGCGGGGGGATTGGAGACCCAGTACTTC
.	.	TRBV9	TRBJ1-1	CASSVVGQANTEAFF	TGTGCCAGCAGCGTAGTAGGCCAGGCCAACACTGAAGCTTTCTTT
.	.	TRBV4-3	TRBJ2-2	CASSQGGGQGTGELFF	TGCGCCAGCAGCCAAGGAGGGGGTCAGGGCACCGGGGAGCTGTTTTTT
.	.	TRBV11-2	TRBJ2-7	CASSFTRGTYEQYF	TGTGCCAGCAGCTTTACCAGGGGGACTTACGAGCAGTACTTC
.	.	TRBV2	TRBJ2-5	CASSEQTRQETQYF	TGTGCCAGCAGTGAACAGACAAGGCAAGAGACCCAGTACTTC
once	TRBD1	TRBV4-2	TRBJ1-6	CASSQGGSGTANSPLHF	TGTGCCAGCAGCCAAGGGGGTTCCGGGACAGCGAATTCACCCCTCCACTTT
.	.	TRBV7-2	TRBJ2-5	CASSLGIKETQYF	TGTGCCAGCAGCTTAGGCATTAAAGAGACCCAGTACTTC
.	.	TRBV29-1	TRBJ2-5	CSVESGTQETQYF	TGCAGCGTTGAATCGGGAACCCAAGAGACCCAGTACTTC
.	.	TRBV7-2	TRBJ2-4	CASRRTGSNQYF	TGTGCCAGCAGGCGAACAGGGTCCAATCAGTACTTC